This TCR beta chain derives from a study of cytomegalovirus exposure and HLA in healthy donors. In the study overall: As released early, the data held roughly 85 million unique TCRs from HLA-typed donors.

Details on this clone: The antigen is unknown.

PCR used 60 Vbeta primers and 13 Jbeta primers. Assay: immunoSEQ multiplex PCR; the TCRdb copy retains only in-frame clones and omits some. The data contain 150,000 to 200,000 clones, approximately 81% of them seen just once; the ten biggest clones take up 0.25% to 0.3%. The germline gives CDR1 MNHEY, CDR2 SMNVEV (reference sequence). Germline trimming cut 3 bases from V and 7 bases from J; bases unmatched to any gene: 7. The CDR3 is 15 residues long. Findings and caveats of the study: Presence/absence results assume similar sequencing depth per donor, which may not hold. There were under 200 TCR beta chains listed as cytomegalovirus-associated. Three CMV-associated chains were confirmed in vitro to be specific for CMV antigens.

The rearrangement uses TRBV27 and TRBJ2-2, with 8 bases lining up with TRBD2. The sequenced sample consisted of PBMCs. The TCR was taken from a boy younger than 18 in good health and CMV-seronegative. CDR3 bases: TGTGCCAGCAGTTTGGTGCGGGAGGTAGGCGGGGAGCTGTTTTTT. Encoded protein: CASSLVREVGGELFF.